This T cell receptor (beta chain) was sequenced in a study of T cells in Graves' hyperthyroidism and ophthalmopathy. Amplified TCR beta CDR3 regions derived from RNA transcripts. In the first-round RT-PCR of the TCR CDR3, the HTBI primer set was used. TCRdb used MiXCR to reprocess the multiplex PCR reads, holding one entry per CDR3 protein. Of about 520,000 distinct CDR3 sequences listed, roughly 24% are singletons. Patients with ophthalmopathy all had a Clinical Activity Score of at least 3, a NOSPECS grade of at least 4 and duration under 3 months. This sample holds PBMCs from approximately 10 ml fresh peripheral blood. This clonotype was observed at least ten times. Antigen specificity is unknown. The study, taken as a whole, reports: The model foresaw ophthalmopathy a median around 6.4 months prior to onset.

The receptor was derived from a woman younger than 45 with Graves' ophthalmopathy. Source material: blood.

Here the CDR3 reads CASSQLVSMNTEAFF. CDR3 DNA sequence: TGTGCCAGCTCACAATTAGTCAGCATGAACACTGAAGCTTTCTTT. The rearrangement links TRBV18 to TRBJ1-1; no clear D gene. CDR1 is KGHSH, CDR2 LQKENI, per germline. Trimming took 4 bases from V and 0 from J, leaving 12 bases between them. The length of the CDR3 is 15 residues.